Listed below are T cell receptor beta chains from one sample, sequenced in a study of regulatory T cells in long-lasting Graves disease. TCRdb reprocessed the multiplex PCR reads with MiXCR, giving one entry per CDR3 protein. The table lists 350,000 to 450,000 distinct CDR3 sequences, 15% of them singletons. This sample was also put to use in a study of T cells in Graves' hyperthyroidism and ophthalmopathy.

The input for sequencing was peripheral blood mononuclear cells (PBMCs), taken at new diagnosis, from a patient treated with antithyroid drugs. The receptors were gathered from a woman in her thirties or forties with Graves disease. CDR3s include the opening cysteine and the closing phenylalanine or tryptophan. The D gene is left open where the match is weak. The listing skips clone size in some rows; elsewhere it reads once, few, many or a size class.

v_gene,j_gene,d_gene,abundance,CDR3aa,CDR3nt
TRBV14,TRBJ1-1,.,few,CASSQTTRNTEAFF,TGTGCCAGCAGCCAAACGACACGGAACACTGAAGCTTTCTTT
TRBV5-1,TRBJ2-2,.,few,CASQGPNTGELFF,TGCGCCAGTCAGGGGCCAAACACCGGGGAGCTGTTTTTT
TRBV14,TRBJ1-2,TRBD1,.,CSKNRDRASSNYGYTF,TGTTCTAAGAACCGGGACAGGGCTTCTTCTAACTATGGCTACACCTTC
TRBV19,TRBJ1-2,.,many,CASSVQRAVNYGYTF,TGTGCCAGTAGTGTCCAGCGGGCGGTTAACTATGGCTACACCTTC
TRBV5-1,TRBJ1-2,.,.,CASSLLGGYGYTF,TGCGCCAGCAGCTTGTTGGGTGGCTATGGCTACACCTTC
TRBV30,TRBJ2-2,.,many,CAWSVLLLRRGPGELFF,TGTGCCTGGAGTGTTCTTTTGTTGAGGCGGGGCCCCGGGGAGCTGTTTTTT
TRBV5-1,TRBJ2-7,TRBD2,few,CASSPSGLAGAKEQYF,TGCGCCAGCAGCCCCTCGGGACTAGCGGGAGCGAAGGAGCAGTACTTC
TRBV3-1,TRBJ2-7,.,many,CASSQGPGLPYEQYF,TGTGCCAGCAGCCAAGGCCCGGGACTCCCGTACGAGCAGTACTTC
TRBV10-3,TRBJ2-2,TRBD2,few,CAIGLATGELFF,TGTGCCATCGGACTAGCGACCGGGGAGCTGTTTTTT
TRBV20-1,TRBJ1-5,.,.,CSATSEGLVRNQPQHF,TGCAGTGCTACTTCAGAGGGCCTCGTCCGCAATCAGCCCCAGCATTTT
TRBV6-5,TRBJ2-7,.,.,CASSYSWETRVSPYEQYF,TGTGCCAGCAGTTACTCCTGGGAAACCAGAGTCTCTCCCTACGAGCAGTACTTC
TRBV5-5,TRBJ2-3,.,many,CASSLGERRAFTDTQYF,TGTGCCAGCAGCTTGGGTGAGAGGAGAGCGTTCACAGATACGCAGTATTTT
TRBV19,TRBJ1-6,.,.,CAVRGGSSYNSPLHF,TGTGCCGTAAGGGGGGGAAGCTCCTATAATTCACCCCTCCACTTT
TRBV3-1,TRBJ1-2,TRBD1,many,CASSRQGVSDGYTF,TGTGCCAGCAGCCGACAGGGGGTGAGTGATGGCTACACCTTC
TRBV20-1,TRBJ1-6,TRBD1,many,CSARTFGTADNSPLHF,TGCAGTGCTAGAACCTTTGGGACAGCCGATAATTCACCCCTCCACTTT
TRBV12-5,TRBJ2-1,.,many,CASGTHRRVTYNEQFF,TGTGCTAGTGGTACCCACCGGCGGGTTACCTACAATGAGCAGTTCTTC
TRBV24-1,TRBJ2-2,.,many,CATSDSQWAGNTGELFF,TGTGCCACCAGTGATTCCCAGTGGGCAGGGAACACCGGGGAGCTGTTTTTT
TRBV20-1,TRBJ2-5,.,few,CSARDLRRGETQYF,TGCAGTGCTAGAGATCTAAGGAGGGGGGAGACCCAGTACTTC
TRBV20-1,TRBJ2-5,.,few,CSAHGSGAGLETQYF,TGCAGTGCCCACGGGAGCGGCGCCGGTTTGGAGACCCAGTACTTC
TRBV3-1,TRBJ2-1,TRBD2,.,CASSSGTSGSAQFF,TGTGCCAGCAGCTCCGGGACTAGCGGGAGCGCGCAGTTCTTC
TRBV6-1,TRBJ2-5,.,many,CANRMTQWETQYF,TGTGCCAACAGGATGACTCAATGGGAGACCCAGTACTTC
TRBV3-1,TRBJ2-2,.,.,CASSPYRGTGELFF,TGTGCCAGCAGCCCGTATAGAGGCACCGGGGAGCTGTTTTTT
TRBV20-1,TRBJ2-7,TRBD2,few,CSARGAGLYEQYF,TGCAGTGCCCGAGGAGCGGGACTATACGAGCAGTACTTC
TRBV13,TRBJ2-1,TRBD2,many,CASSLTVSGRASYNEQFF,TGTGCCAGCAGCTTAACCGTTAGCGGGAGGGCATCCTACAATGAGCAGTTCTTC
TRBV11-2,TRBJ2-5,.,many,CASSLFALQETQYF,TGTGCCAGCAGCTTATTCGCTCTGCAAGAGACCCAGTACTTC
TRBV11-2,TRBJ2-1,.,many,CASSLGTDNEQFF,TGTGCCAGCAGCTTAGGGACAGACAATGAGCAGTTCTTC
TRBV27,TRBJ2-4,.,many,CASSSRGNIQYF,TGTGCCAGCAGTTCCAGGGGAAACATTCAGTACTTC
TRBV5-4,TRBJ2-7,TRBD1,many,CASSLGTGDFPYEQYF,TGTGCCAGCAGCCTGGGGACAGGTGATTTCCCCTACGAGCAGTACTTC
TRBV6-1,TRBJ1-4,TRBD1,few,CASSLQGALGEKLFF,TGTGCCAGCAGCCTACAGGGGGCCCTCGGGGAAAAACTGTTTTTT
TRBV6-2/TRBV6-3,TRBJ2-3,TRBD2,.,CASRTGAGGGYTQYF,TGTGCCAGCAGAACGGGCGCGGGGGGGGGCTATACGCAGTATTTT
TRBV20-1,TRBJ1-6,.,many,CSASAGGYNSPLHF,TGCAGTGCTAGTGCGGGGGGTTACAATTCACCCCTCCACTTT
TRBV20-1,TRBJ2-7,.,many,CSAREGGGGYEQYF,TGCAGTGCTAGAGAAGGGGGAGGGGGGTACGAGCAGTACTTC
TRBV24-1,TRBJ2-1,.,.,CATSDLRGDEQFF,TGTGCCACCAGTGATTTGCGTGGCGATGAGCAGTTCTTC
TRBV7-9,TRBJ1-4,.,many,CASSLAQGTNEKLFF,TGTGCCAGCAGCTTAGCACAGGGAACTAATGAAAAACTGTTTTTT
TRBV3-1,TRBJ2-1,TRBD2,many,CASSQRGTTEQFF,TGTGCCAGCAGCCAGAGAGGGACTACAGAGCAGTTCTTC
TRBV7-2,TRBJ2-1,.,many,CASRPLFSNEQFF,TGTGCCAGCAGGCCCCTCTTTAGCAATGAGCAGTTCTTC
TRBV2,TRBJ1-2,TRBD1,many,CASKQGAGYGYTF,TGTGCCAGCAAGCAGGGGGCTGGTTATGGCTACACCTTC
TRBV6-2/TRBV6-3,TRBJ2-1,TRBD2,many,CASSYSETGTSVFNEQFF,TGTGCCAGCAGTTACTCCGAGACCGGGACTAGCGTCTTCAATGAGCAGTTCTTC
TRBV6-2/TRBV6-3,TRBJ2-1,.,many,CASSYGRNNEQFF,TGTGCCAGCAGTTATGGACGAAACAATGAGCAGTTCTTC
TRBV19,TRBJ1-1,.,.,CASSRNRDTEAFF,TGTGCCAGTAGTAGAAACCGGGACACTGAAGCTTTCTTT
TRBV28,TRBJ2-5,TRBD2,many,CASSPIGGRVETQYF,TGTGCCAGCAGCCCCATCGGGGGGAGAGTTGAGACCCAGTACTTC
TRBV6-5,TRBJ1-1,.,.,CASSYRTLGGFMNTEAFF,TGTGCCAGCAGTTACCGGACCCTCGGGGGCTTCATGAACACTGAAGCTTTCTTT
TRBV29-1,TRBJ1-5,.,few,CSVGQSNQPQHF,TGCAGCGTAGGACAATCCAATCAGCCCCAGCATTTT
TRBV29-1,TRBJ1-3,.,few,CSVDPSGTGNTIYF,TGCAGCGTTGACCCCAGTGGGACTGGAAACACCATATATTTT
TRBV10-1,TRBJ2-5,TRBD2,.,CASSELAGSQETQYF,TGCGCCAGCAGTGAGTTAGCGGGCTCTCAAGAGACCCAGTACTTC
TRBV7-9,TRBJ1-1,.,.,CASSFLEDTEAFF,TGTGCCAGCAGCTTCTTGGAGGACACTGAAGCTTTCTTT
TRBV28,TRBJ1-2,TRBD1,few,CASIGTAIGYTF,TGTGCCAGCATAGGGACAGCGATTGGCTACACCTTC
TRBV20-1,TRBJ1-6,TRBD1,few,CSARVRTGGFNSPLHF,TGCAGTGCCAGAGTTCGTACAGGGGGCTTTAATTCACCCCTCCACTTT
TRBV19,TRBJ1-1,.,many,CASSPWVRGNTEAFF,TGTGCCAGTAGCCCATGGGTCCGGGGGAACACTGAAGCTTTCTTT
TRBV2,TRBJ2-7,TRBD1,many,CASRRPGQDSYEQYF,TGTGCCAGCAGGAGACCGGGACAGGACTCCTACGAGCAGTACTTC
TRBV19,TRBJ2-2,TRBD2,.,CASMTIVAGGNTGELFF,TGTGCCAGTATGACTATTGTAGCGGGAGGGAACACCGGGGAGCTGTTTTTT
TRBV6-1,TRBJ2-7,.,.,CASTYDTTGNFEQYF,TGTGCCAGCACCTATGATACAACTGGAAATTTCGAGCAGTACTTC
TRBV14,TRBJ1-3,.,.,CASSQVYGNTIYF,TGTGCCAGCAGCCAAGTCTATGGAAACACCATATATTTT
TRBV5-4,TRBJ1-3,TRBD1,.,CASKPGQGLGNTIYF,TGTGCCAGCAAGCCGGGACAGGGGTTGGGAAACACCATATATTTT